This T cell receptor beta chain was recovered during a study of blood T cell repertoires in COVID-19. Across the whole study: Specimens from acute and convalescent COVID-19 originated in the United States, Italy and Spain.

Individuals drawn from some 25 US areas were roughly 18 to 100 years old. Researchers sorted participants into cohorts using their self-reported clinical history. Measured with immunoSEQ multiplex PCR; TCRdb has only the in-frame clones, and not every one. The sample shows more than 250,000 clones, more than 70% of them seen only once. V lost 0 bases and J lost 4, with 9 bases in between. Germline CDR1 is GTSNPN and CDR2 is SVGIG (reference sequence). The CDR3 runs to 13 residues. This TCR was recovered from a woman aged 40 to 50 with acute COVID-19. V gene TRBV30 combines with J gene TRBJ1-1, with a weak D call TRBD1 (6 bases). Sequencing was carried out using PBMCs or T cells enriched from blood (not recorded which). The CDR3 nucleotides read TGTGCCTGGAGTGTCGCAGGGGTCACTGAAGCTTTCTTT. It specifies CAWSVAGVTEAFF.